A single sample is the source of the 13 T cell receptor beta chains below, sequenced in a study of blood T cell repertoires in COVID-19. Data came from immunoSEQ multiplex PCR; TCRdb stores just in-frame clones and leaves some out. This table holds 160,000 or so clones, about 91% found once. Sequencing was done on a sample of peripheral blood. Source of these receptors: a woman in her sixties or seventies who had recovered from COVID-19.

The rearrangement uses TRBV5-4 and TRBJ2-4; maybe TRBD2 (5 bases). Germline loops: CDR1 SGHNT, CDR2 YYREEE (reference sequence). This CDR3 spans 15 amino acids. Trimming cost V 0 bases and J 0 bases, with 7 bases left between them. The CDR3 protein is CASSLGGIAKNIQYF. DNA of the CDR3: TGTGCCAGCAGCTTGGGAGGGATAGCCAAAAACATTCAGTACTTC. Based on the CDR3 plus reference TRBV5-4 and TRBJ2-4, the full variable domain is ETGVTQSPTHLIKTRGQQVTLRCSSQSGHNTVSWYQQALGQGPQFIFQYYREEENGRGNFPPRFSGLQFPNYSSELNVNALELDDSALYLCASSLGGIAKNIQYFGAGTRLSVL.

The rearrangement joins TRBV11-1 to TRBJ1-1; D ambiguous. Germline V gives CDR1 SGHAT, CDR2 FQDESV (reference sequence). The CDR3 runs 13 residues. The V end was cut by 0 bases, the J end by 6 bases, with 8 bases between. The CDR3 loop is CASSLAGRAEAFF. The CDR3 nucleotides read TGTGCCAGCAGCTTAGCAGGGAGGGCTGAAGCTTTCTTT.

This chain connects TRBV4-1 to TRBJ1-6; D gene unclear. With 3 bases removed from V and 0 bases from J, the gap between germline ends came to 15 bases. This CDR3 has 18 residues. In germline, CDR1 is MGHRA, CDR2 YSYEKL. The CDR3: CASSHGESRSSYNSPLHF. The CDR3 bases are TGCGCCAGCAGCCACGGGGAGAGTAGGAGCTCCTATAATTCACCCCTCCACTTT.

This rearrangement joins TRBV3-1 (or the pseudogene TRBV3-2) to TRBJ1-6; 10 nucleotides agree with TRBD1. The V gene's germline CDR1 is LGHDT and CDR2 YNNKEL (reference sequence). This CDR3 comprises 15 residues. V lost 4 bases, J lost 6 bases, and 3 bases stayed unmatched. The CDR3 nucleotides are TGTGCCAGCAGCCGGGGACAGGGGTTTAATTCACCCCTCCACTTT. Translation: CASSRGQGFNSPLHF.

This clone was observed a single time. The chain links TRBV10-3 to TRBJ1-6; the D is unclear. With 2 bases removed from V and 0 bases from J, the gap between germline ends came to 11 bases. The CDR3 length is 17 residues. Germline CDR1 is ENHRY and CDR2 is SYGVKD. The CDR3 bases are TGTGCCATCAGTGAGGCCAATGGACTCTCCTATAATTCACCCCTCCACTTT. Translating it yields CAISEANGLSYNSPLHF.

This CDR3 is CASSLRGRESYNEQFF. CDR3 nucleotide sequence: TGTGCCAGCAGCTTACGTGGGAGGGAATCCTACAATGAGCAGTTCTTC. The chain has TRBV7-3 and TRBJ2-1; 7 nucleotides agree with TRBD2. With V trimmed by 2 bases and J by 1 base, 5 bases remained unmatched. Germline CDR1 SGHTA, CDR2 FQGTGA. This CDR3 region has 16 residues.

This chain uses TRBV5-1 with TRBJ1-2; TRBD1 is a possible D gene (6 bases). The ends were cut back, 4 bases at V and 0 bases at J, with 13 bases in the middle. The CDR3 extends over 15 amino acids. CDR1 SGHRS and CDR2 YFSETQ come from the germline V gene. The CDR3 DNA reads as TGCGCCAGCAGCCGGGGGGGCAGCTCTAACTATGGCTACACCTTC. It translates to CASSRGGSSNYGYTF.

The chain's CDR3 is CASRRGQETQYF. DNA for the CDR3: TGTGCCAGCAGAAGGGGGCAAGAGACCCAGTACTTC. J is TRBJ2-5 and V is TRBV7-2; maybe TRBD1 (6 bases). Trimming left V 6 bases short and J 2 bases short, with 7 bases between. This CDR3 is 12 amino acids long. Germline V gene sequence: CDR1 SGHTA, CDR2 FQGNSA.

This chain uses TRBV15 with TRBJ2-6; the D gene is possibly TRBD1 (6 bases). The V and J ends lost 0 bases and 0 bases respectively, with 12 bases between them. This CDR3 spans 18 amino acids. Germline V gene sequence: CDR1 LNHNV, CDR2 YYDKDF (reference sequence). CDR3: CATSRDGRGSSGANVLTF. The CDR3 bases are TGTGCCACCAGCAGAGATGGCAGGGGCTCCTCTGGGGCCAACGTCCTGACTTTC.

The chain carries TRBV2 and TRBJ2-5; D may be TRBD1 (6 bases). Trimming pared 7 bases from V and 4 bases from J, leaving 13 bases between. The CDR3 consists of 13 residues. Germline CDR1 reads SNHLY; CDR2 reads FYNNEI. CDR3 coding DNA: TGTGCCAGCACTCTACAGGGTAGAGAGACCCAGTACTTC. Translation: CASTLQGRETQYF.

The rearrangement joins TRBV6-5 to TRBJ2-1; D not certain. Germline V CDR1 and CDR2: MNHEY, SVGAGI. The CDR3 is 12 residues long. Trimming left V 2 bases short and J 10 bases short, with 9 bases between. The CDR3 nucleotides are TGTGCCAGCAGTTACCCTACAGAGGAGCAGTTCTTC. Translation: CASSYPTEEQFF.

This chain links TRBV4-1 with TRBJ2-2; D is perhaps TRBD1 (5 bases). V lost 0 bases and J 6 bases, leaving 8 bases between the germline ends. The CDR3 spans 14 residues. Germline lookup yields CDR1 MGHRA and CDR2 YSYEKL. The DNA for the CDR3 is TGCGCCAGCAGCCAAGACAGGGTGGCCGGGGAGCTGTTTTTT. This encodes CASSQDRVAGELFF.

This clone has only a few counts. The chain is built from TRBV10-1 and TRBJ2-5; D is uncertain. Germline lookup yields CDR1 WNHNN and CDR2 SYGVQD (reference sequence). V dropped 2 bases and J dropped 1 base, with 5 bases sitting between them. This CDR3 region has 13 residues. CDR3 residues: CASSETLQETQYF. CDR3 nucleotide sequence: TGCGCCAGCAGTGAGACTCTCCAAGAGACCCAGTACTTC.